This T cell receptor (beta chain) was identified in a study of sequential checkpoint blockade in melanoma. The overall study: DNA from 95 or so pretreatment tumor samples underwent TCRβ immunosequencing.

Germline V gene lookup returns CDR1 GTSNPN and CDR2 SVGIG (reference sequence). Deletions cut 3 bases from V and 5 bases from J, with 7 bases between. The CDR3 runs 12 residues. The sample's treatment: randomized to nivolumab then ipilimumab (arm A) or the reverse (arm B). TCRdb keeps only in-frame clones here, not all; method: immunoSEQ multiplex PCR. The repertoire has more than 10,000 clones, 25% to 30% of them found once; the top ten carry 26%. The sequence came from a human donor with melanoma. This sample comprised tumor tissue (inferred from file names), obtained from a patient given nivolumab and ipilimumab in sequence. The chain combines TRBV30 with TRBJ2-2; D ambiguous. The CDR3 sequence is CAWSGVTGELFF. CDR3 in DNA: TGTGCCTGGAGCGGTGTTACCGGGGAGCTGTTTTTT.